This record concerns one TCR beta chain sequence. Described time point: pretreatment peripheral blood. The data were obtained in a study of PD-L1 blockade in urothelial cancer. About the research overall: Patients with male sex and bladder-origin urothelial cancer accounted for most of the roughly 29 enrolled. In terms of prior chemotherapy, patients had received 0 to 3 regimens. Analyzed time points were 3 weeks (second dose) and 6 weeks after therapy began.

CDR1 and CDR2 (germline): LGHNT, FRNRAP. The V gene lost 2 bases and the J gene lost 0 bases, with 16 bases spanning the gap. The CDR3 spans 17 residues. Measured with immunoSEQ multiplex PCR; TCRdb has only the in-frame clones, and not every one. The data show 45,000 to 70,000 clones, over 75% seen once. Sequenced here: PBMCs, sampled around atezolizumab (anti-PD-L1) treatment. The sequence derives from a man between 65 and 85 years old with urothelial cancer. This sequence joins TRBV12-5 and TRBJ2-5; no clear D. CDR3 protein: CASGLFPFTEYQETQYF. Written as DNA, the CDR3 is TGTGCTAGTGGTTTGTTCCCTTTTACAGAGTACCAAGAGACCCAGTACTTC.